This T cell receptor (beta chain) was captured by sequencing in a study of blood T cell repertoires in COVID-19. Study overall: Samples came from the United States, Italy and Spain, spanning acute and convalescent COVID-19.

In the source study's methods: By means of reference gene primer amplification, nucleated cell counts were estimated. Repertoires were generated with immunoSEQ multiplex PCR, while TCRdb's copy carries only in-frame clones and drops some. The V and J calls and clone size come from that table; D and trimming were worked out from the DNA. The profile shows 150,000 to 200,000 clones, roughly 90% of them singletons. The receptor was derived from a woman aged 60-75 years who had recovered from COVID-19. Specimen: peripheral blood.

DNA of the CDR3: TGCGCCAGCAGCTTGAGCGCGGGGGGACAAGAGACCCAGTACTTC. This codes for CASSLSAGGQETQYF. J is TRBJ2-5 and V is TRBV5-1; TRBD2 agrees at 8 bases. The CDR3 contains 15 residues. V lost 1 base, J lost 2 bases, and 4 bases stayed unmatched. Germline loops: CDR1 SGHRS, CDR2 YFSETQ.